Sequencing of this T cell receptor (beta chain) was carried out in a study of cytomegalovirus exposure and HLA in healthy donors. The CDR3 runs 13 residues. The PCR employed 60 Vbeta primers together with 13 Jbeta primers. In the source study's methods: Later, 65 million to 85 million unique TCR beta chains were counted in an analysis, and about 10 million of them were shared. Sequenced by immunoSEQ multiplex PCR; TCRdb stores in-frame clones only, minus some. V and J calls and clone size are copied from that table; D and trimming were computed from the DNA. Found here are under 200,000 clones, around 88% of them singletons; the top ten hold 0.85%.

Source material: PBMCs. The sequence was collected from a woman aged 25-40 years in good health and CMV-seronegative. The V call is TRBV21-1, the J call TRBJ2-5; TRBD1 is the table's D call, not checked against the DNA. TRBV21-1 is labeled a pseudogene. The CDR3 coding sequence is TGTGCCAGCAGCAAAGCCAGGGGAGAGACCCAGTACTTC. The encoded protein is CASSKARGETQYF.